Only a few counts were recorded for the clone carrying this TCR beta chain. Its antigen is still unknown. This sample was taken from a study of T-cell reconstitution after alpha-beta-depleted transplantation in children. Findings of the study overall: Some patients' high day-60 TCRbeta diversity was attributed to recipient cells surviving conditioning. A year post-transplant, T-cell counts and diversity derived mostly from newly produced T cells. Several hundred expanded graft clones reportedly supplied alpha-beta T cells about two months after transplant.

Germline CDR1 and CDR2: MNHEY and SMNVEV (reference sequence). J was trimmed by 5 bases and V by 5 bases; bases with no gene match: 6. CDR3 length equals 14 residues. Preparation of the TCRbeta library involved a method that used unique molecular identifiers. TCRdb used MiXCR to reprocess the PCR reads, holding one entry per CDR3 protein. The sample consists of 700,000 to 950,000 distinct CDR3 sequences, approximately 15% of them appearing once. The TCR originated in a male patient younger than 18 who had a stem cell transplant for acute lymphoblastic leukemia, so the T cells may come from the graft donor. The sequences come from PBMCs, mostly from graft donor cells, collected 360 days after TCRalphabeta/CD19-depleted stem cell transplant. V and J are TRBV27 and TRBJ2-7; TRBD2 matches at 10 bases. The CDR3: CASSLAGEVHEQYF. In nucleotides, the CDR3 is TGTGCCAGCAGTCTAGCGGGAGAGGTGCACGAGCAGTACTTC.